The rows below give T cell receptor beta chains drawn from one sample of a study of identical twins. TCRdb processed the 5' RACE reads anew with MiXCR; each CDR3 protein has one entry. The table shows roughly 720,000 distinct CDR3 sequences, with approximately 18% occurring only once. The same specimen was also included in a second study, on T cells expressing NK-cell markers.

Material: PBMCs. The origin of the receptors is a woman between 18 and 30 years old in good health. Each CDR3 is given with its conserved first and last residue. Fields, in order: D gene, V gene, clone size, J gene, CDR3 DNA, CDR3 protein. A D gene is named only where the DNA matches it firmly. Size values are once, few and many counts, or a class for expanded clones, and some rows have none.

-	TRBV12-3/TRBV12-4	many	TRBJ1-1	TGTGCCAGCAGTTTTGACAACGCGAACACTGAAGCTTTCTTT	CASSFDNANTEAFF
-	TRBV7-9	-	TRBJ1-1	TGTGCCAGCAGCTTATTCGCGAACACTGAAGCTTTCTTT	CASSLFANTEAFF
-	TRBV5-1	-	TRBJ2-3	TGCGCCAGCAGCTTGGATACCGGTCGGGATACGCAGTATTTT	CASSLDTGRDTQYF
TRBD1	TRBV15	many	TRBJ2-7	TGTGCCACCAGCAGAGAACAGGGGTTGTACGAGCAGTACTTC	CATSREQGLYEQYF
TRBD1	TRBV18	-	TRBJ2-7	TGTGCCAGCTCACCAACACAGGGGGCGAGCCACGAGCAGTACTTC	CASSPTQGASHEQYF
-	TRBV12-3/TRBV12-4	few	TRBJ2-1	TGTGCCAGCAGTCACCGGGGAGTTCCTTACAATGAGCAGTTCTTC	CASSHRGVPYNEQFF
-	TRBV7-8	many	TRBJ2-5	TGTGCCAGCAGCAGGGGACGGGCACAAGAGACCCAGTACTTC	CASSRGRAQETQYF
-	TRBV10-3	-	TRBJ1-4	TGTGCCATCAGTGAGGCCAGGGTAGACGAAAAACTGTTTTTT	CAISEARVDEKLFF
-	TRBV24-1	-	TRBJ2-1	TGTGCCACCAGTGATTTAGGGTACAATGAGCAGTTCTTC	CATSDLGYNEQFF
-	TRBV9	-	TRBJ2-7	TGTGCCAGCAGCGTAGAACAGGAAAGTGTTGAGCAGTACTTC	CASSVEQESVEQYF
-	TRBV14	few	TRBJ2-2	TGTGCCAGCAGCCATGCCTTCGGCAGGGTCACCGGGGAGCTGTTTTTT	CASSHAFGRVTGELFF
-	TRBV11-3	-	TRBJ2-1	TGTGCCAGCAGCGCAGGGGGAGGCTCCTACAATGAGCAGTTCTTC	CASSAGGGSYNEQFF
-	TRBV3-1	-	TRBJ1-1	TGTGCCAGCAGCCATTCAACAGGGCACACTGAAGCTTTCTTT	CASSHSTGHTEAFF
TRBD2	TRBV20-1	-	TRBJ2-7	TGCAGTGCTAGCGGACCCGAGCGGGAGGAGCAGTACTTC	CSASGPEREEQYF
-	TRBV5-1	-	TRBJ2-1	TGCGCCAGCAGCTTGGCCCCGGGCCATGAGCAGTTCTTC	CASSLAPGHEQFF
TRBD2	TRBV20-1	many	TRBJ2-1	TGCAGTGCTGCCGCTGGCGGGAGGCCCAATGAGCAGTTCTTC	CSAAAGGRPNEQFF
-	TRBV7-9	few	TRBJ1-2	TGTGCCAGCAGTTTCGGAGACGCTTATGGCTACACCTTC	CASSFGDAYGYTF
-	TRBV7-3	many	TRBJ2-7	TGTGCCAGCAGCTTAATGGGCAGCTCCTACGAGCAGTACTTC	CASSLMGSSYEQYF
-	TRBV20-1	-	TRBJ1-1	TGCAGTGCTAGTCCGGAGACTGAAGCTTTCTTT	CSASPETEAFF
-	TRBV7-7	-	TRBJ2-1	TGTGCCAGCAGCGGAGGTGGGGCAGGGCCTAACAATGAGCAGTTCTTC	CASSGGGAGPNNEQFF
TRBD2	TRBV5-1	-	TRBJ2-7	TGCGCCAGCAGCTTCGGACTAGCACCGACCTACGAGCAGTACTTC	CASSFGLAPTYEQYF
-	TRBV7-9	-	TRBJ2-1	TGTGCCAGCAGCGAATTCCCTGGGGAGCAGTTCTTC	CASSEFPGEQFF
-	TRBV2	-	TRBJ2-1	TGTGCCACCAAGGTTTGGGCGGACTACAATGAGCAGTTCTTC	CATKVWADYNEQFF
TRBD1	TRBV7-6	many	TRBJ1-2	TGTGCCAGCAGCCAGGGGGGGCGACGGATCTATGGCTACACCTTC	CASSQGGRRIYGYTF
-	TRBV3-1	few	TRBJ1-1	TGTGCCAGCAGCCACCGGGACGGGGGAACTTTCTTT	CASSHRDGGTFF
-	TRBV7-9	-	TRBJ2-2	TGTGCCAGCAGCTTAAGGGGCGAAGAGCTGTTTTTT	CASSLRGEELFF
-	TRBV12-3/TRBV12-4	many	TRBJ2-1	TGTGCCAGCAGTTCCCTCAATGAGCAGTTCTTC	CASSSLNEQFF
TRBD2	TRBV7-8	-	TRBJ2-1	TGTGCCAGCAGCTCCACCGGACTAGCGGGGGCTTCCTACAATGAGCAGTTCTTC	CASSSTGLAGASYNEQFF
-	TRBV15	-	TRBJ1-1	TGTGCCACCAGCAGAGAGGAGACAGATGAAGCTTTCTTT	CATSREETDEAFF
-	TRBV4-3	-	TRBJ2-3	TGCGCCAGCAGCCACGTAGGGTCGGGAGCCACAGATACGCAGTATTTT	CASSHVGSGATDTQYF
TRBD1	TRBV7-9	few	TRBJ1-2	TGTGCCAGCAGCTTAGCGTTCGGGACAGCCTATGGCTACACCTTC	CASSLAFGTAYGYTF
-	TRBV5-1	-	TRBJ2-7	TGCGCCAGCAGCACCGCCACAGGAGGTGAGCAGTACTTC	CASSTATGGEQYF
-	TRBV12-3/TRBV12-4	few	TRBJ2-1	TGTGCCAGCAGCACATTCCCGGGAAGCTCCTACAATGAGCAGTTCTTC	CASSTFPGSSYNEQFF
-	TRBV29-1	-	TRBJ2-2	TGCAGCGTTGAGGGCTCCCCGGATTTTCACACCGGGGAGCTGTTTTTT	CSVEGSPDFHTGELFF
-	TRBV12-3/TRBV12-4	few	TRBJ2-5	TGTGCCAGCATCAAGCGCCGGGTGGGGGAGACCCAGTACTTC	CASIKRRVGETQYF
-	TRBV5-1	-	TRBJ1-2	TGCGCCAGCAGCTTAGGGGCTGGAAATGGCTACACCTTC	CASSLGAGNGYTF
-	TRBV12-3/TRBV12-4	few	TRBJ1-1	TGTGCCAGCAGTTCCACAGCCACTTACACTGAAGCTTTCTTT	CASSSTATYTEAFF
-	TRBV6-5	few	TRBJ2-3	TGTGCCAGCATCTGGTGCACAGATACGCAGTATTTT	CASIWCTDTQYF
-	TRBV7-9	few	TRBJ2-3	TGTGCCAGCAGCTTATCAGGTGGCGGGGACTCTTGGGATAAGTATTTT	CASSLSGGGDSWDKYF
TRBD1	TRBV29-1	-	TRBJ2-2	TGCAGCGTAAAAATACCCGGGACAGGGGACACCGGGGAGCTGTTTTTT	CSVKIPGTGDTGELFF
-	TRBV10-3	few	TRBJ2-1	TGTGCCATCAGTGAGTCTTACCCCCTTAGCTCCTACAATGAGCAGTTCTTC	CAISESYPLSSYNEQFF
-	TRBV2	few	TRBJ1-1	TGTGCCAGCAGTGAATTTGATTGGAGTACTGAAGCTTTCTTT	CASSEFDWSTEAFF
-	TRBV6-1	few	TRBJ2-5	TGTGCCAGCAGTCCCCCTGACAGCCACATAGAGACCCAGTACTTC	CASSPPDSHIETQYF
-	TRBV12-3/TRBV12-4	few	TRBJ2-7	TGTGCCAGCAGTCCCCCCTCCAGATCCTACGAGCAGTACTTC	CASSPPSRSYEQYF
TRBD1	TRBV9	-	TRBJ1-1	TGTGCCAGTACCGGGACAGTAGGATGGGACACTGAAGCTTTCTTT	CASTGTVGWDTEAFF